A selection of T cell receptor beta chains follows, all from one sample in a study of blood T cell repertoires in COVID-19. The assay was immunoSEQ multiplex PCR, and TCRdb's table has in-frame clones only and misses some. Of 280,000 or so clones in the sample, around 89% were seen once. Specimen: peripheral blood. These receptors all come from a woman aged 25-40 years who had recovered from COVID-19. Each CDR3 is given with its conserved first and last residue. Each record gives: clone size, V gene, J gene, D gene, CDR3 DNA, CDR3 protein. A D gene is named only where the DNA matches it firmly. The size entry is marked missing in some rows and otherwise reads once, few, many or a size class.

-	TRBV7-8	TRBJ2-2	TRBD2	TGTGCCAGCAGCTTCGGACTAGCGGGGAACACCGGGGAGCTGTTTTTT	CASSFGLAGNTGELFF
-	TRBV9	TRBJ1-3	-	TGTGCCAGCAGCGTCAGAGGTGGTTTCGGAGGAAACACCATATATTTT	CASSVRGGFGGNTIYF
few	TRBV18	TRBJ1-5	-	TGTGCCAGCTCACCACTGGTTAGTCAGCCCCAGCATTTT	CASSPLVSQPQHF
-	TRBV28	TRBJ1-1	TRBD1	TGTGCCAGCAGTTTATCAGGGGGCAGGACTGAAGCTTTCTTT	CASSLSGGRTEAFF
-	TRBV6-2/TRBV6-3	TRBJ2-1	-	TGTGCCAGCAGCCCCCGTTTCGGGGGTTACAATGAGCAGTTCTTC	CASSPRFGGYNEQFF
-	TRBV10-3	TRBJ1-2	TRBD1	TGTGCCATCATGCTGACAGGGGCCAGCTATGGCTACACCTTC	CAIMLTGASYGYTF
-	TRBV7-2	TRBJ2-6	TRBD2	TGTGCCAGCAGCGTAGGTGGCAGGGACTATCTCTCTGGGGCCAACGTCCTGACTTTC	CASSVGGRDYLSGANVLTF
-	TRBV30	TRBJ1-2	-	TGTGCCTGGAGTCGGGGGAACTATGGCTACACCTTC	CAWSRGNYGYTF
-	TRBV7-3	TRBJ1-1	-	TGTGCCAGCAGCTTAACGTACGACTGGAACACTGAAGCTTTCTTT	CASSLTYDWNTEAFF
once	TRBV28	TRBJ2-4	TRBD1	TGTGCCAGCAGGGGACACAGGGGAACGGCCAAAAACATTCAGTACTTC	CASRGHRGTAKNIQYF
-	TRBV19	TRBJ1-4	TRBD1	TGTGCCAGTAGTATCCTCGGACAGGCAACTAATGAAAAACTGTTTTTT	CASSILGQATNEKLFF
once	TRBV14	TRBJ1-1	-	TGTGCCAGCAGCCACGGGGTGGGGTTCAGAGAAGCTTTCTTT	CASSHGVGFREAFF
-	TRBV4-1	TRBJ1-2	TRBD1	TGCGCCAGCAGCCATTCCGGGACAGGCCATAACTATGGCTACACCTTC	CASSHSGTGHNYGYTF
once	TRBV9	TRBJ2-7	TRBD1	TGTGCCAGCGGGACAGGGGCTTCCTACGAGCAGTACTTC	CASGTGASYEQYF
-	TRBV7-9	TRBJ1-6	TRBD1	TGTGCCAGCAGCTCCCCGGACAGGGGGAATTCACCCCTCCACTTT	CASSSPDRGNSPLHF
once	TRBV4-3	TRBJ2-2	-	TGCGCCAGCAGCCATGGACTAAACACCGGGGAGCTGTTTTTT	CASSHGLNTGELFF
-	TRBV19	TRBJ2-3	TRBD2	TGTGCCAGTAGTGTAAAGCGGGGGGGCACAGATACGCAGTATTTT	CASSVKRGGTDTQYF
-	TRBV19	TRBJ1-1	-	TGTGCCAGTAGTATTATGGGCCTATCGGAAGCTTTCTTT	CASSIMGLSEAFF
-	TRBV29-1	TRBJ2-7	-	TGCAGCGCTACTGTACAGGGCCGCTACGAGCAGTACTTC	CSATVQGRYEQYF
-	TRBV5-1	TRBJ1-1	-	TGCGCCAGCAGCTTGGTCGTGGAGGGGCGAATGAACACTGAAGCTTTCTTT	CASSLVVEGRMNTEAFF
-	TRBV12-3/TRBV12-4	TRBJ2-5	TRBD1	TGTGCCAGCAGCTGGACAGGGCAAGAGACCCAGTACTTC	CASSWTGQETQYF
-	TRBV18	TRBJ2-3	TRBD2	TGTGCCAGCTCACCACTAATAGCGGGGGGCACAGATACGCAGTATTTT	CASSPLIAGGTDTQYF
-	TRBV28	TRBJ1-6	-	TGTGCCAGCCAGAAACCGGGACAAGATCCTTCACCCCTCCACTTT	CASQKPGQDPSPLHF
-	TRBV5-4	TRBJ1-2	-	TGTGCCAGCAGCTCTTCACAGGGAGACTATGGCTACACCTTC	CASSSSQGDYGYTF
many	TRBV11-2	TRBJ2-7	TRBD1	TGTGCCAGCAGTCGCTACAGGGGCTACGAGCAGTACTTC	CASSRYRGYEQYF
-	TRBV10-1	TRBJ1-2	-	TGCGCCAGCAGTGAGGAAGGACGGGGAGGCTACACCTTC	CASSEEGRGGYTF
-	TRBV2	TRBJ2-7	TRBD1	TGTGCCTCATCGACAGGGTCGGTCGGATACGAGCAGTACTTC	CASSTGSVGYEQYF
-	TRBV28	TRBJ1-2	-	TGTGCCAGCAGTTTCTTAAACTATGGCTACACCTTC	CASSFLNYGYTF
-	TRBV9	TRBJ2-3	TRBD2	TGTGCCAGCGGGGCCCGCGGGGGGGCTGATACGCAGTATTTT	CASGARGGADTQYF
-	TRBV3-1/TRBV3-2	TRBJ2-7	TRBD2	TGTGCCAGCAGCCAAACCGGGGGGGTTTCCTACGAGCAGTACTTC	CASSQTGGVSYEQYF
-	TRBV9	TRBJ1-3	-	TGTGCCAGCAGCGCCCGGACAGGAAACACCATATATTTT	CASSARTGNTIYF
-	TRBV6-5	TRBJ2-7	-	TGTGCCAGCAGTTACTCGATCCCAGGGCCCGGCGAGCAGTACTTC	CASSYSIPGPGEQYF
-	TRBV5-1	TRBJ2-2	TRBD1	TGCGCCAGCAGCCCCGGGACAGGGGACACCGGGGAGCTGTTTTTT	CASSPGTGDTGELFF
-	TRBV3-1/TRBV3-2	TRBJ2-3	-	TGTGCCAGCAGCCAAGAAGTCAGAAGCACAGATACGCAGTATTTT	CASSQEVRSTDTQYF
-	TRBV5-6	TRBJ1-2	TRBD1	TGTGCCAGCAGCGAGGGACAGGGTGTCTTTTCCGATGGCTACACCTTC	CASSEGQGVFSDGYTF
-	TRBV5-1	TRBJ2-1	-	TGCGCCAGCAGCTGGGCGTTGGGGGCACGGAATGAGCAGTTCTTC	CASSWALGARNEQFF
-	TRBV12-3/TRBV12-4	TRBJ1-1	-	TGTGCCAGCAGTTTAGGCAGGGGCACTGAAGCTTTCTTT	CASSLGRGTEAFF
-	TRBV11-2	TRBJ2-1	TRBD2	TGTGCCAGCAGACCACTAAGCGGGGGCTCCTACAATGAGCAGTTCTTC	CASRPLSGGSYNEQFF
-	TRBV7-3	TRBJ2-2	TRBD1	TGTGCCAGCAGCTTAGGGGACAGGGGCGCCGGGGAGCTGTTTTTT	CASSLGDRGAGELFF
-	TRBV19	TRBJ1-6	-	TGTGCCAGTAGCCAAGATCAAGGAGGTTCACCCCTCCACTTT	CASSQDQGGSPLHF
-	TRBV2	TRBJ1-4	-	TGTGCCAGCCAACCGGGCAGGGGAGTAGAAAAACTGTTTTTT	CASQPGRGVEKLFF
once	TRBV4-1	TRBJ1-2	-	TGCGCCAGCAGCCAAGATCCTCAGGGAACCTATGGCTACACCTTC	CASSQDPQGTYGYTF
once	TRBV24-1	TRBJ2-1	TRBD2	TGTGCCACCAGTGATCTACCGGGACTAGCGGGGAAGAATGAGCAGTTCTTC	CATSDLPGLAGKNEQFF
-	TRBV9	TRBJ1-6	TRBD1	TGTGCCAGCAGTGGGGGACAGCCTAATTCACCCCTCCACTTT	CASSGGQPNSPLHF
-	TRBV7-2	TRBJ2-7	-	TGTGCCAGCAGCTTAGCGGACTATCAGTTCGAGCAGTACTTC	CASSLADYQFEQYF
-	TRBV29-1	TRBJ1-2	-	TGCAGCGTTGAAGATGAGGGCTATGGCTACACCTTC	CSVEDEGYGYTF
-	TRBV6-5	TRBJ2-7	-	TGTGCCAGCAGTTACTCGAGTCAGGGTTACGAGCAGTACTTC	CASSYSSQGYEQYF
-	TRBV27	TRBJ2-7	TRBD1	TGTGCCAGCAGTTCCTCCAGGGGGAAGAGAGACGAGCAGTACTTC	CASSSSRGKRDEQYF
-	TRBV4-3	TRBJ2-5	TRBD2	TGCGCCAGCAGCCAAGCCGCTCGCGGGGGAGGATCGGAGACCCAGTACTTC	CASSQAARGGGSETQYF
-	TRBV2	TRBJ1-2	-	TGTGCCAGCAGCCCCGGGACTGACCTCTATGGCTACACCTTC	CASSPGTDLYGYTF
-	TRBV30	TRBJ1-5	TRBD1	TGTGCCTGGAGTGTTGACAGGGGGCTTCGGTATCAGCCCCAGCATTTT	CAWSVDRGLRYQPQHF
-	TRBV15	TRBJ1-4	-	TGTGCCACCAGCAGAGACGCGGCTTACCGGGGAGGGAAACTGTTTTTT	CATSRDAAYRGGKLFF
-	TRBV4-2	TRBJ2-7	TRBD1	TGTGCCAGCAGCCAAGATAGCCGGACAGGGCCCTACGAGCAGTACTTC	CASSQDSRTGPYEQYF